This entry features one T cell receptor (beta chain) sequence. Antigen specificity is unknown. TCRdb re-called the reads through MiXCR, storing one row per CDR3 protein. This table holds approximately 630,000 distinct CDR3 sequences, around 24% found once. V was pared by 7 bases and J by 1 base, with 12 bases between. CDR3 length equals 14 residues. In germline, CDR1 is KGHDR, CDR2 SFDVKD. This entry comes from a study of T cell repertoires in cytomegalovirus infection. Across the study: A matching HLA type, together with CMV infection, was signaled by public TCR beta signatures.

Whole-study results and caveats: The cumulative frequency of public TCR beta families distinguished individuals who carried CMV together with the relevant HLA. Ex vivo responses were dominated by HLA-C-restricted CMV-specific TCR beta clonotypes.

The sample taken for sequencing was CD8+ T cells from PBMCs. This clonotype originated in a human donor in good health (CMV status not recorded). Some clones in this sample may be carry-over from other donors' samples. The rearrangement uses TRBV24-1 and TRBJ1-1; D ambiguous. CDR3 protein: CATREGGENTEAFF. The DNA of the CDR3 is TGTGCCACCAGGGAGGGAGGAGAGAACACTGAAGCTTTCTTT.